The entry below describes one T cell receptor (beta chain). Antigen specificity is unknown. This record comes from a study of T cell responses to AZD1222 COVID-19 vaccine. Study results and caveats: There were repertoire samples only from the period after the peak T cell response. Spike-spanning, vaccine-associated CD4 TCRs were dominant at 160-218 and 743-854. Mostly white British, mostly female donors; authors suggested clonal diversity may be underestimated.

Profiled with immunoSEQ multiplex PCR; TCRdb holds only in-frame clones, not every one. The data contain around 74,000 clones, roughly 94% of them seen just once; the ten biggest clones take up approximately 6.6%. The CDR3 has 14 amino acids. The germline CDR1 and CDR2 sequences are SNHLY and FYNNEI. V was clipped by 6 bases and J by 0 bases, with 9 bases between them. This TCR was recovered from an adult in good health. This chain links TRBV2 with TRBJ1-5, with unresolved D. The source material was peripheral blood, sampled on day 0 of MenACWY control vaccination. This chain's CDR3 is CASSIGNSNQPQHF. The CDR3 DNA reads TGTGCCAGCAGCATAGGGAATAGCAATCAGCCCCAGCATTTT. The variable domain in full, completed from reference TRBV2 and TRBJ1-5, reads EPEVTQTPSHQVTQMGQEVILRCVPISNHLYFYWYRQILGQKVEFLVSFYNNEISEKSEIFDDQFSVERPDGSNFTLKIRSTKLEDSAMYFCASSIGNSNQPQHFGDGTRLSIL.